This TCR beta chain was observed in a study of shared clonotypes between healthy human individuals. Sequencing was performed with immunoSEQ multiplex PCR; in TCRdb, only in-frame clones are kept and a portion is missing. The sample yields millions of clones, about 93% seen once. Naivety among CD8 cells was defined by CD45RO negativity and positive CCR7 selection, thereby excluding terminally differentiated effector memory CD45RA+ cells. The CDR3 sequence is 14 residues long. The germline V gene has CDR1 MNHNS and CDR2 SASEGT. V was clipped by 5 bases and J by 6 bases, with 17 bases between them. The sample was naive CD8+ T cells from PBMCs. The sequence was collected from a man between 18 and 29 years old in good health. Some clones in this sample may be carry-over from other donors' samples. The chain combines TRBV6-1 with TRBJ2-7; D unresolved. CDR3 residues: CASSSLGTISEQYF. For the CDR3, the DNA is TGTGCCAGCAGTTCCCTAGGAACCATAAGCGAGCAGTACTTC.